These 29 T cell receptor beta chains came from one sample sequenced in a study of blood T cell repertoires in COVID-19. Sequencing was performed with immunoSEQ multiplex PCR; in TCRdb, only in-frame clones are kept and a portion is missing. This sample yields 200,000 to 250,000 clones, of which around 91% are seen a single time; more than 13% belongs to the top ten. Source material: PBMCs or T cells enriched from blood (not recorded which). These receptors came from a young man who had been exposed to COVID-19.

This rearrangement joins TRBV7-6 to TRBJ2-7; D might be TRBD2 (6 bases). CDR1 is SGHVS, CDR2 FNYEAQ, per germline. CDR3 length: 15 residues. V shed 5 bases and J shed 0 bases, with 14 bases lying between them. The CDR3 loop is CASSPVGGSSYEQYF. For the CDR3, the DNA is TGTGCCAGCAGCCCCGTTGGGGGGAGCTCCTACGAGCAGTACTTC.

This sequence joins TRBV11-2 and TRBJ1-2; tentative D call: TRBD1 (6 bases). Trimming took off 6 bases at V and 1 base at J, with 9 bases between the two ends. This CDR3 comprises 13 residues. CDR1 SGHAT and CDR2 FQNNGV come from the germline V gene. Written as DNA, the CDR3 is TGTGCCAGCAGTAAGGACAGTAACTATGGCTACACCTTC. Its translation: CASSKDSNYGYTF.

The CDR3 is CASSMLWGLGNTIYF. In DNA, the CDR3 is TGCGCCAGCAGCATGTTGTGGGGGCTGGGAAACACCATATATTTT. This chain links TRBV4-1 with TRBJ1-3, with a possible D match to TRBD1 (6 bases). V was clipped by 5 bases and J by 4 bases, with 15 bases between them. CDR1 and CDR2 (germline): MGHRA, YSYEKL. The length of the CDR3 is 15 residues.

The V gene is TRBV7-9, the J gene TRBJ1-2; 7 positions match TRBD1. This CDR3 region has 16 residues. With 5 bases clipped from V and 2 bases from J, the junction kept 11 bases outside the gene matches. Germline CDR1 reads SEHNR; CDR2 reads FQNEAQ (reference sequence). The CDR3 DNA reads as TGTGCCAGCAGCCCCTATAGGTCGGGACAGAACTATGGCTACACCTTC. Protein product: CASSPYRSGQNYGYTF.

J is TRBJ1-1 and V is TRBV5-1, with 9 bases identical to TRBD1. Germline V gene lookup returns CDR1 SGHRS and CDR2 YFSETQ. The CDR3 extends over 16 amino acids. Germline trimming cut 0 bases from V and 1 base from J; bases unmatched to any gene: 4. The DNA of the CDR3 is TGCGCCAGCAGCTTGGTACAGGGGGCAGCGAACACTGAAGCTTTCTTT. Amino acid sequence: CASSLVQGAANTEAFF.

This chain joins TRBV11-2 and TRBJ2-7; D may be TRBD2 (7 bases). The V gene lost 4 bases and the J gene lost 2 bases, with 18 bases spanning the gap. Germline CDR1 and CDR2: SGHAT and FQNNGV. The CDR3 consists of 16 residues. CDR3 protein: CASSSGGRGMPYEQYF. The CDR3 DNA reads TGTGCCAGCAGCTCCGGGGGGCGGGGGATGCCCTACGAGCAGTACTTC.

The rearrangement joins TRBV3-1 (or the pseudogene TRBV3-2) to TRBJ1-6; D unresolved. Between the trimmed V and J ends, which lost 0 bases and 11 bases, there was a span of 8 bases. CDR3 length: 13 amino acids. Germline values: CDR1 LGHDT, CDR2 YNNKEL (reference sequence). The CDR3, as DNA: TGTGCCAGCAGCCAAGAAGGCAGGACACCCCTCCACTTT. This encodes CASSQEGRTPLHF.

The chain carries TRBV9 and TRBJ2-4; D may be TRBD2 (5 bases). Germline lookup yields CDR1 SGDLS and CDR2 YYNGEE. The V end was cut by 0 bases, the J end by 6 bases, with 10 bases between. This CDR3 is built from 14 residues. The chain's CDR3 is CASSVGGRVNIQYF. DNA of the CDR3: TGTGCCAGCAGCGTAGGAGGGCGGGTAAACATTCAGTACTTC.

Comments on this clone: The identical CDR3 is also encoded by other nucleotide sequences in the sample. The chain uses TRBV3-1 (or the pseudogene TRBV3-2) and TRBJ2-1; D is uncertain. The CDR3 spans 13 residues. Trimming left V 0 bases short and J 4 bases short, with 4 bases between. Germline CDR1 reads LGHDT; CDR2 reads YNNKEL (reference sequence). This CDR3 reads CASSQDRYNEQFF. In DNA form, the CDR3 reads TGTGCCAGCAGCCAAGATCGGTACAATGAGCAGTTCTTC.

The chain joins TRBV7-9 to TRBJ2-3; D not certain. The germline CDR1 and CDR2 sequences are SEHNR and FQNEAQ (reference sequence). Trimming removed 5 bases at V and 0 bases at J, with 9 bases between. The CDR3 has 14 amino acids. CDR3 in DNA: TGTGCCAGCAGCCCACGACAAAGCACAGATACGCAGTATTTT. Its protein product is CASSPRQSTDTQYF. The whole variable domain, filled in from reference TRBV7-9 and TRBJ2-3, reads DTGVSQNPRHKITKRGQNVTFRCDPISEHNRLYWYRQTLGQGPEFLTYFQNEAQLEKSRLLSDRFSAERPKGSFSTLEIQRTEQGDSAMYLCASSPRQSTDTQYFGPGTRLTVL.

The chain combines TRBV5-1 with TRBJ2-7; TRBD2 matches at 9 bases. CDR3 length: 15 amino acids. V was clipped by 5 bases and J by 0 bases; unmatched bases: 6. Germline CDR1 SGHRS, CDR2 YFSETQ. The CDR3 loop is CASRASGGLSYEQYF. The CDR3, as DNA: TGCGCCAGCAGAGCAAGCGGGGGGCTCTCCTACGAGCAGTACTTC. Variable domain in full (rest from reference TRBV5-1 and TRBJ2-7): KAGVTQTPRYLIKTRGQQVTLSCSPISGHRSVSWYQQTPGQGLQFLFEYFSETQRNKGNFPGRFSGRQFSNSRSEMNVSTLELGDSALYLCASRASGGLSYEQYFGPGTRLTVT.

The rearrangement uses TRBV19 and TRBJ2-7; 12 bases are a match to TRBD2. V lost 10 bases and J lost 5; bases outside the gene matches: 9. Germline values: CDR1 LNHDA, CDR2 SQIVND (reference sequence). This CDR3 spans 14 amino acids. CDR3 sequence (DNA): TGTGCCACTTCCCTAGCGGGGGGGCCTGACGAGCAGTACTTC. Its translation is CATSLAGGPDEQYF.

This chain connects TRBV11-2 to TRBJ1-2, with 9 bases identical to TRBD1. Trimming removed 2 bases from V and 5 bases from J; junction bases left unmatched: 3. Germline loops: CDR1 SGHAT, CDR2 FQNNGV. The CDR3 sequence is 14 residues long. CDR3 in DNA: TGTGCCAGCAGCTTACAGGGGACAGGGTATGGCTACACCTTC. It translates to CASSLQGTGYGYTF.

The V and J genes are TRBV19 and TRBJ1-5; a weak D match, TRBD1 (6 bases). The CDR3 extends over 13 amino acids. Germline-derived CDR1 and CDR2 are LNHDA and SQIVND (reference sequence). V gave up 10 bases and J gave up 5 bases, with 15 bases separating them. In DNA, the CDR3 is TGTGCCACTAGGGGGGGGTTGGATCAGCCCCAGCATTTT. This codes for CATRGGLDQPQHF. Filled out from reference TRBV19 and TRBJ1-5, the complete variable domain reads DGGITQSPKYLFRKEGQNVTLSCEQNLNHDAMYWYRQDPGQGLRLIYYSQIVNDFQKGDIAEGYSVSREKKESFPLTVTSAQKNPTAFYLCATRGGLDQPQHFGDGTRLSIL.

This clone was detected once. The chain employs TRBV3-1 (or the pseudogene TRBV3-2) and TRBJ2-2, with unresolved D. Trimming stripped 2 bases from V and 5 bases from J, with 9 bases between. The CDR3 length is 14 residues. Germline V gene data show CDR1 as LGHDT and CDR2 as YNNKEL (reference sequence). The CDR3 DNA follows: TGTGCCAGCAGCCAATCCCATACTACCGGGGAGCTGTTTTTT. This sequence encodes CASSQSHTTGELFF.

CDR3: CASSAFRGTDTQYF. The CDR3 DNA sequence: TGTGCCAGCAGCGCATTCCGGGGCACAGATACGCAGTATTTT. The V call is TRBV11-2, the J call TRBJ2-3; D call uncertain. V was cut by 5 bases and J by 1 base, with 10 bases left in between. Germline V gene sequence: CDR1 SGHAT, CDR2 FQNNGV. The CDR3 totals 14 residues.

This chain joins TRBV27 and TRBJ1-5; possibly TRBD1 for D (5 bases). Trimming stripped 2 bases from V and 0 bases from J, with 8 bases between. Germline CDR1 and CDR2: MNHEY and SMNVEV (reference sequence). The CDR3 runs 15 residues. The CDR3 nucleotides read TGTGCCAGCAGTTTAGACAGTTATAGCAATCAGCCCCAGCATTTT. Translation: CASSLDSYSNQPQHF.

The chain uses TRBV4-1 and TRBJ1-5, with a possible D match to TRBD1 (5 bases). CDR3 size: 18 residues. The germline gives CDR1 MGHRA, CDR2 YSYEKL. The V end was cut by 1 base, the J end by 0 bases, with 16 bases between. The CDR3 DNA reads TGCGCCAGCAGCCAAGGGTATGCTCGACAGTATAGCAATCAGCCCCAGCATTTT. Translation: CASSQGYARQYSNQPQHF.

The CDR3 sequence is CASSYEETSSNQPQHF. CDR3 DNA: TGTGCCAGCAGTTACGAGGAGACCTCTAGCAATCAGCCCCAGCATTTT. The chain employs TRBV6-5 and TRBJ1-5, with no clear D. The germline V gene encodes CDR1 MNHEY and CDR2 SVGAGI. The CDR3 loop spans 16 amino acids. V lost 2 bases and J lost 0, with 11 bases in between.

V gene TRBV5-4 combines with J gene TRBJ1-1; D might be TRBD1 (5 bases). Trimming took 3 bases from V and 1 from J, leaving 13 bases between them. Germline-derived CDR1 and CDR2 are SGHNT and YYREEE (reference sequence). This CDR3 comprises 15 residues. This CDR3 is CASSSVGLPNTEAFF. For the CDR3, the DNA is TGTGCCAGCAGCTCTGTGGGACTCCCGAACACTGAAGCTTTCTTT. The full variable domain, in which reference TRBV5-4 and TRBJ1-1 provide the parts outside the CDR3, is ETGVTQSPTHLIKTRGQQVTLRCSSQSGHNTVSWYQQALGQGPQFIFQYYREEENGRGNFPPRFSGLQFPNYSSELNVNALELDDSALYLCASSSVGLPNTEAFFGQGTRLTVV.

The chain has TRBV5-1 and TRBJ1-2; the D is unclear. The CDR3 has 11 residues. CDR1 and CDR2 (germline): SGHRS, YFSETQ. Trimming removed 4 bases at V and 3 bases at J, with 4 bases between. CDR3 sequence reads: CASSSDYGYTF. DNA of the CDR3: TGCGCCAGCAGCAGCGACTATGGCTACACCTTC.

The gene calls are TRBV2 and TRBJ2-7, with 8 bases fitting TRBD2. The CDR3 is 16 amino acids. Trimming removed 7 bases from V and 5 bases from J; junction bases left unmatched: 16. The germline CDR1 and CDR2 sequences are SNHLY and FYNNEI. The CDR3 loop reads CASNPSAAGVLHEQYF. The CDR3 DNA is TGTGCCAGCAACCCTTCTGCAGCGGGGGTCCTGCACGAGCAGTACTTC. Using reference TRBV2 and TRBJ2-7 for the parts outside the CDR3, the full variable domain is EPEVTQTPSHQVTQMGQEVILRCVPISNHLYFYWYRQILGQKVEFLVSFYNNEISEKSEIFDDQFSVERPDGSNFTLKIRSTKLEDSAMYFCASNPSAAGVLHEQYFGPGTRLTVT.

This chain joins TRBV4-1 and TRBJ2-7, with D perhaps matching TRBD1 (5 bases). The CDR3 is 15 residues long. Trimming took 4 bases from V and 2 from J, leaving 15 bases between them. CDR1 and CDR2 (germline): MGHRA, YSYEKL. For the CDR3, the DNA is TGCGCCAGCAGCCCAGGGCCACCGGCGGCCTACGAGCAGTACTTC. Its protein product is CASSPGPPAAYEQYF.

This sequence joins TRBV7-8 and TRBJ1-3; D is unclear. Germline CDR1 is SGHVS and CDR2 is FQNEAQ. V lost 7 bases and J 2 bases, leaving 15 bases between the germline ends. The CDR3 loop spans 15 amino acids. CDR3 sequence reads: CASKRRPQAGNTIYF. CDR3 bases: TGTGCCAGCAAACGACGTCCCCAGGCTGGAAACACCATATATTTT.

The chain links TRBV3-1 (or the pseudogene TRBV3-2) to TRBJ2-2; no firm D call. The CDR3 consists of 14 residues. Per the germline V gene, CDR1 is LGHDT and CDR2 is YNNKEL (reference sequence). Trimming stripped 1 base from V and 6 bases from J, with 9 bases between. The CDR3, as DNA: TGTGCCAGCAGCCAAGTTGATCGGTCCGGGGAGCTGTTTTTT. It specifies CASSQVDRSGELFF.

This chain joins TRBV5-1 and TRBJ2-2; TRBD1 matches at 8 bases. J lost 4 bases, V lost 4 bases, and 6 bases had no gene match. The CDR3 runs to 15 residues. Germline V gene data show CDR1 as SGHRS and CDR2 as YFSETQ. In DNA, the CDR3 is TGCGCCAGCAGCGAGGACAGGGCGGCCACCGGGGAGCTGTTTTTT. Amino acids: CASSEDRAATGELFF.

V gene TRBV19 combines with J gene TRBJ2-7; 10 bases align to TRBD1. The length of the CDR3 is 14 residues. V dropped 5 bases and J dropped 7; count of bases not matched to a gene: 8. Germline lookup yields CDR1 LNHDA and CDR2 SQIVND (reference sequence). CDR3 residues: CASSFRQGAREQYF. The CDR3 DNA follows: TGTGCCAGTAGTTTCCGACAGGGGGCCCGGGAGCAGTACTTC.

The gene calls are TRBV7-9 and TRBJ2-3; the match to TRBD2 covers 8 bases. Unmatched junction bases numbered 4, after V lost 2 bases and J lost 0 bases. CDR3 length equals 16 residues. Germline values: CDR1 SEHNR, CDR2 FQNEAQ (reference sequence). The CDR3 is CASSLLGGGSTDTQYF. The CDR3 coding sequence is TGTGCCAGCAGCTTATTAGGCGGGGGGAGCACAGATACGCAGTATTTT. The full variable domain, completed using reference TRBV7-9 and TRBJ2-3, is DTGVSQNPRHKITKRGQNVTFRCDPISEHNRLYWYRQTLGQGPEFLTYFQNEAQLEKSRLLSDRFSAERPKGSFSTLEIQRTEQGDSAMYLCASSLLGGGSTDTQYFGPGTRLTVL.

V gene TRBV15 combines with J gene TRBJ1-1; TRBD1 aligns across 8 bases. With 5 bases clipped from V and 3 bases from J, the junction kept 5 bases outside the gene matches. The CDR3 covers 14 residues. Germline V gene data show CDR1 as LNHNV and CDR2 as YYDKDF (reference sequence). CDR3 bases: TGTGCCACCAGCTTTACAGGGGGTTACACTGAAGCTTTCTTT. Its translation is CATSFTGGYTEAFF.